This TCR beta chain was captured by sequencing in a study of blood T cell repertoires in COVID-19. The data were produced by immunoSEQ multiplex PCR, yet TCRdb's version contains in-frame clones alone and is incomplete. The table includes tens of thousands of clones, around 92% detected once. This clone was found a few times. CDR1 is LGHNA, CDR2 YNFKEQ, per germline. The CDR3 spans 15 residues. The J segment lost 2 bases and the V segment lost 4 bases, leaving 1 base of the junction unmatched. Sequencing was carried out using peripheral blood. The V and J genes are TRBV4-2 and TRBJ2-2; TRBD2 agrees at 10 bases. The clonotype originates from a man aged 45 to 65 with COVID-19, enrolled during active disease. CDR3 nucleotide sequence: TGTGCCAGCAGCCCTAGCGGGGGAAACACCGGGGAGCTGTTTTTT. Amino acids: CASSPSGGNTGELFF.